A single sample gave rise to the 28 T cell receptor beta chains below, sequenced in a study of T cells in pancreatic ductal adenocarcinoma. The data were produced by immunoSEQ multiplex PCR, yet TCRdb's version contains in-frame clones alone and is incomplete. The sample yields over 7,500 clones, roughly 91% seen once. The selected patients with pancreatic ductal adenocarcinoma had surgery but no neoadjuvant therapy. The sample was PBMCs. The receptors originated from a human donor with pancreatic ductal adenocarcinoma.

This rearrangement joins TRBV5-3 to TRBJ1-2; 9 bases match TRBD1. TRBV5-3 is an ORF, with its function uncertain. The CDR3 spans 13 residues. V lost 3 bases, J lost 4 bases, and 1 base stayed unmatched. The CDR3 region is CARSSGQGYGYTF. Written as DNA, the CDR3 is TGTGCCAGAAGCTCGGGACAGGGCTATGGCTACACCTTC.

This clone was detected once. The rearrangement joins TRBV7-6 to TRBJ2-7; 12 positions agree with TRBD2. CDR3 length: 13 residues. Germline assignment: CDR1 SGHVS and CDR2 FNYEAQ. The V segment lost 5 bases and the J segment 12 bases; nucleotides outside the gene matches: 8. CDR3 amino acids: CASSPTSGSMWYF. In DNA, the CDR3 is TGTGCCAGCAGCCCGACTAGCGGGAGTATGTGGTACTTC.

CDR3 sequence: CASSLVSNTEAFF. The CDR3, as DNA: TGTGCCAGCAGCTTAGTTTCTAACACTGAAGCTTTCTTT. This rearrangement joins TRBV11-2 to TRBJ1-1; D ambiguous. V was trimmed by 1 base and J by 2 bases, leaving 5 bases between them. CDR1 is SGHAT and CDR2 is FQNNGV in the germline V gene. The CDR3 has 13 amino acids. The complete variable domain, with remaining parts taken from reference TRBV11-2 and TRBJ1-1, reads EAGVAQSPRYKIIEKRQSVAFWCNPISGHATLYWYQQILGQGPKLLIQFQNNGVVDDSQLPKDRFSAERLKGVDSTLKIQPAKLEDSAVYLCASSLVSNTEAFFGQGTRLTVV.

This chain connects TRBV7-3 to TRBJ1-1; the match to TRBD1 covers 8 bases. J was trimmed by 8 bases and V by 5 bases; bases with no gene match: 10. This CDR3 spans 14 amino acids. Germline assignment: CDR1 SGHTA and CDR2 FQGTGA. The CDR3 coding sequence is TGTGCCAGCAGCCCCTCCGGACAGGGCTTAGAAGCTTTCTTT. Translated: CASSPSGQGLEAFF.

J is TRBJ2-5 and V is TRBV7-8; TRBD1 aligns across 9 bases. V lost 5 bases and J lost 8; bases outside the gene matches: 6. The germline V gene encodes CDR1 SGHVS and CDR2 FQNEAQ. CDR3 length: 13 amino acids. The CDR3 DNA reads TGTGCCAGCAGCCCGGGACAGGGTGATACCCAGTACTTC. This gives the protein CASSPGQGDTQYF.

The chain recombines TRBV11-2 with TRBJ2-1; the match to TRBD2 covers 8 bases. There are 15 residues in the CDR3. With V trimmed by 3 bases and J by 4 bases, 5 bases remained unmatched. The V gene's germline CDR1 is SGHAT and CDR2 FQNNGV. Here the CDR3 DNA reads TGTGCCAGCAGCTTTTTAGCGGGAAGGTACAATGAGCAGTTCTTC. Amino acid sequence: CASSFLAGRYNEQFF.

J is TRBJ1-5 and V is TRBV27; D is perhaps TRBD1 (5 bases). V was clipped by 5 bases and J by 5 bases, with 19 bases between them. This CDR3 has 16 residues. Germline values: CDR1 MNHEY, CDR2 SMNVEV (reference sequence). CDR3 amino acids: CASSLLGEGSDQPQHF. DNA for the CDR3: TGTGCCAGCAGTCTTCTCGGGGAGGGGTCAGATCAGCCCCAGCATTTT.

This chain connects TRBV18 to TRBJ2-7, with 9 bases matching TRBD1. The CDR3 is made up of 19 amino acids. V lost 4 bases and J lost 3; bases outside the gene matches: 19. Germline lookup yields CDR1 KGHSH and CDR2 LQKENI. Written as DNA, the CDR3 is TGTGCCAGCTCACAACAGATTATGGGACAGGGATTATGGATCTACGAGCAGTACTTC. As protein: CASSQQIMGQGLWIYEQYF. Combining the CDR3 with reference TRBV18 and TRBJ2-7 gives the whole variable domain NAGVMQNPRHLVRRRGQEARLRCSPMKGHSHVYWYRQLPEEGLKFMVYLQKENIIDESGMPKERFSAEFPKEGPSILRIQQVVRGDSAAYFCASSQQIMGQGLWIYEQYFGPGTRLTVT.

The V gene is TRBV19, the J gene TRBJ2-1, with D possibly matching TRBD1 (6 bases). Germline loops: CDR1 LNHDA, CDR2 SQIVND (reference sequence). CDR3 length equals 15 residues. The V gene lost 5 bases and the J gene lost 0 bases, with 11 bases spanning the gap. CDR3 region: CASSADSNSYNEQFF. The CDR3 region has the DNA TGTGCCAGTAGTGCGGACAGCAACTCCTACAATGAGCAGTTCTTC.

The chain couples TRBV19 to TRBJ2-7; 9 bases line up with TRBD2. The CDR3 extends over 14 amino acids. CDR1 LNHDA and CDR2 SQIVND come from the germline V gene (reference sequence). After removal of 8 bases from V and 4 bases from J, the junction contained 9 bases not matched to a gene. The CDR3 sequence: CASALGGRGYEQYF. As DNA, the CDR3 is TGTGCCAGTGCCCTGGGCGGGAGGGGATACGAGCAGTACTTC.

This clone was seen a single time. The V and J genes are TRBV4-1 and TRBJ2-7, with 11 bases that match TRBD2. CDR1 is MGHRA and CDR2 is YSYEKL in the germline V gene. The CDR3 extends over 15 amino acids. With V trimmed by 4 bases and J by 2 bases, 4 bases remained unmatched. The CDR3 DNA reads TGCGCCAGCAGCCCCCTAGCGGGAGGTACCTACGAGCAGTACTTC. Translation gives CASSPLAGGTYEQYF.

This chain links TRBV7-2 with TRBJ2-2; 11 nucleotides agree with TRBD2. The CDR3 consists of 15 residues. The V gene's germline CDR1 is SGHTA and CDR2 FQGNSA. Germline trimming cut 6 bases from V and 7 bases from J; bases unmatched to any gene: 7. The CDR3 bases are TGTGCCAGCAGATCACTAGCGGGAGTAGTCGGGGAGCTGTTTTTT. It is translated as CASRSLAGVVGELFF.

The chain recombines TRBV15 with TRBJ2-5; 8 bases fit TRBD1. Germline lookup yields CDR1 LNHNV and CDR2 YYDKDF (reference sequence). The CDR3 is 14 residues long. Losses at the gene ends were 0 bases for V and 5 bases for J; bases not matched to a gene: 2. In DNA form, the CDR3 reads TGTGCCACCAGCAGAGAACAGGGGGACGAGACCCAGTACTTC. It specifies CATSREQGDETQYF.

This clone was seen a single time. This chain uses TRBV12-5 with TRBJ2-7, with 13 bases that match TRBD2. There are 15 residues in the CDR3. With 5 bases clipped from V and 3 bases from J, the junction kept 4 bases outside the gene matches. In germline, CDR1 is LGHNT, CDR2 FRNRAP. The CDR3 reads CASGVRLAGGYEQYF. The DNA of the CDR3 is TGTGCTAGTGGTGTAAGACTAGCGGGGGGCTACGAGCAGTACTTC.

The chain recombines TRBV28 with TRBJ1-5, with TRBD1 matching 9 bases. Germline trimming cut 6 bases from V and 3 bases from J; bases unmatched to any gene: 3. The CDR3 runs 14 residues. Germline values: CDR1 MDHEN, CDR2 SYDVKM. The CDR3 region is CASRIQGANQPQHF. DNA of the CDR3: TGTGCCAGCAGGATACAGGGGGCCAATCAGCCCCAGCATTTT.

This CDR3 is CASSLYAGDPGYTF. Written as DNA, the CDR3 is TGTGCCAGCAGTTTATACGCAGGGGACCCTGGCTACACCTTC. This sequence joins TRBV27 and TRBJ1-2; a possible D gene is TRBD1 (6 bases). Trimming shortened V by 1 base and J by 7 bases, and 13 bases separated the two germline ends. Germline assignment: CDR1 MNHEY and CDR2 SMNVEV (reference sequence). This CDR3 has 14 amino acids.

This sequence joins TRBV7-9 and TRBJ1-2; D gene unclear. The CDR3 has 14 residues. Trimming left V 2 bases short and J 2 bases short, with 9 bases between. CDR1 and CDR2 from the germline V gene are SEHNR and FQNEAQ (reference sequence). DNA for the CDR3: TGTGCCAGCAGCTTAAGATACACGAACTATGGCTACACCTTC. As protein: CASSLRYTNYGYTF.

V gene TRBV7-8 combines with J gene TRBJ1-1; unclear D gene. Germline-derived CDR1 and CDR2 are SGHVS and FQNEAQ. Trimming removed 4 bases from V and 2 bases from J, with 8 bases in between. This CDR3 spans 13 amino acids. The CDR3, as DNA: TGTGCCAGCAGCTCACAGATCAACACTGAAGCTTTCTTT. Its protein product is CASSSQINTEAFF.

This chain links TRBV7-2 with TRBJ2-2; 7 bases agree with TRBD2. This CDR3 spans 18 amino acids. Germline lookup yields CDR1 SGHTA and CDR2 FQGNSA. After removal of 0 bases from V and 3 bases from J, the junction contained 10 bases not matched to a gene. The CDR3 region is CASSLASGREDDTGELFF. CDR3 nucleotides: TGTGCCAGCAGCTTAGCAAGTGGGAGGGAAGACGACACCGGGGAGCTGTTTTTT.

The rearrangement uses TRBV9 and TRBJ2-7; weak D call: TRBD1 (6 bases). The V gene lost 0 bases and the J gene lost 6 bases, with 16 bases spanning the gap. The CDR3 runs to 15 residues. Germline CDR1 reads SGDLS; CDR2 reads YYNGEE. The CDR3 loop is CASSVAGTFPGEQYF. The CDR3 bases are TGTGCCAGCAGCGTAGCCGGGACATTCCCTGGCGAGCAGTACTTC.

This sequence joins TRBV28 and TRBJ1-2; D remains ambiguous. This CDR3 spans 11 amino acids. The germline V and J ends were trimmed by 6 bases and 8 bases, with 10 bases remaining between them. Germline CDR1 MDHEN, CDR2 SYDVKM. The CDR3 DNA reads TGTGCCAGCAGCGGGATGGGGGGCTACACCTTC. Its translation is CASSGMGGYTF.

The rearrangement links TRBV27 to TRBJ2-7; 7 positions match TRBD1. CDR3 length equals 14 residues. Germline V gene data show CDR1 as MNHEY and CDR2 as SMNVEV (reference sequence). The V segment lost 6 bases and the J segment 3 bases; nucleotides outside the gene matches: 8. The CDR3 region has the DNA TGTGCCAGCAGCCGACACACAGGGGTCTACGAGCAGTACTTC. Its translation is CASSRHTGVYEQYF.

The chain recombines TRBV5-6 with TRBJ1-2, with 9 bases that match TRBD1. Unmatched junction bases numbered 11, after V lost 4 bases and J lost 7 bases. The germline V gene encodes CDR1 SGHDT and CDR2 YYEEEE. The CDR3 sequence is 15 residues long. In nucleotides, the CDR3 is TGTGCCAGCAGCGGAACGGCGGGACAGGGCTCTGGCTACACCTTC. Protein: CASSGTAGQGSGYTF.

The chain couples TRBV11-3 to TRBJ1-5; D call uncertain. Trimming stripped 3 bases from V and 1 base from J, with 10 bases between. Germline-derived CDR1 and CDR2 are SGHNT and YENEEA. The CDR3 spans 15 residues. The CDR3 nucleotides are TGTGCCAGCAGCTTGGGCGGGCCCAGCAATCAGCCCCAGCATTTT. It codes for CASSLGGPSNQPQHF.

The J gene is TRBJ2-3, the V gene TRBV6-1, with a weak D call TRBD2 (5 bases). The germline gives CDR1 MNHNS, CDR2 SASEGT. With 6 bases removed from V and 0 bases from J, the gap between germline ends came to 7 bases. The length of the CDR3 is 13 residues. CDR3 in DNA: TGTGCCAGCAGGCGGACTAGCACAGATACGCAGTATTTT. Residues: CASRRTSTDTQYF.

The genes are TRBV6-8 and TRBJ2-5; D is unclear. The CDR3 sequence is 11 residues long. Looked up from germline, CDR1 is MNHGY and CDR2 is SAAAGT. V dropped 7 bases and J dropped 5 bases, with 8 bases sitting between them. The CDR3 sequence is CASMVEETQYF. For the CDR3, the DNA is TGTGCCAGCATGGTGGAGGAGACCCAGTACTTC.

V gene TRBV5-6 combines with J gene TRBJ2-7; 8 bases line up with TRBD2. There are 15 residues in the CDR3. The V gene end was trimmed by 3 bases and the J gene end by 1 base; junction bases not matched to a gene: 6. The germline V gene has CDR1 SGHDT and CDR2 YYEEEE. CDR3 coding DNA: TGTGCCAGCAGCTCAAAGCGGGGGCTGTCCTACGAGCAGTACTTC. This codes for CASSSKRGLSYEQYF.

This chain joins TRBV28 and TRBJ2-7, with 7 nucleotides matching TRBD1. V lost 10 bases to trimming and J lost 2 bases; unmatched junction nucleotides: 11. The CDR3 loop spans 14 amino acids. Germline CDR1 reads MDHEN; CDR2 reads SYDVKM. Here the CDR3 reads CANSRTGETYEQYF. Here the CDR3 DNA reads TGTGCCAACAGCAGAACAGGGGAAACCTACGAGCAGTACTTC.